A single sample gave rise to the 30 T cell receptor beta chains below, sequenced in a study of blood T cells in healthy people across ages. Through a sample-barcoded 5' primer and a J-beta primer mix, a second PCR was run for about 7 to 12 cycles. TCRdb redid the calling of the 5' RACE reads with MiXCR, one entry per CDR3 protein. This table has more than 700,000 distinct CDR3 sequences, about 53% appearing once. Sequencing was done on a sample of blood. These receptors were collected from a man older than 75 in good health.

The V call is TRBV29-1, the J call TRBJ1-1, with TRBD1 identical over 7 bases. V shed 3 bases and J 5 bases; nucleotides not matched to a gene: 6. Germline assignment: CDR1 SQVTM and CDR2 ANQGSEA. The CDR3 consists of 13 residues. In DNA form, the CDR3 reads TGCAGCGTTGATGAGGGGGCTGGGACTGAAGCTTTCTTT. It encodes CSVDEGAGTEAFF.

This clonotype has just a few counts. One junction end disagrees with the germline gene, perhaps due to a read error. V usage is TRBV7-3 and J usage is TRBJ1-1, with D possibly TRBD1 on 6 matching bases. The CDR3 sequence is 15 residues long. CDR1 and CDR2 from the germline V gene are SGHTA and FQGTGA. The CDR3 loop is CASSLGGTPNTEAFF. For the CDR3, the DNA is TGTGCCAGCAGCTTAGGTGGGACACCGAACACTGAAGCTTTTTTT.

This rearrangement joins TRBV29-1 to TRBJ1-2; no clear D gene. Looked up from germline, CDR1 is SQVTM and CDR2 is ANQGSEA. The CDR3 loop spans 11 amino acids. V shed 5 bases and J shed 2 bases, with 6 bases lying between them. The CDR3 region has the DNA TGCAGCGTTAAGGGAAACTATGGCTACACCTTC. Its translation: CSVKGNYGYTF.

The chain couples TRBV6-5 to TRBJ2-5; TRBD1 or TRBD2 may be the D gene (5 bases each). The DNA end favors TRBJ2-7, so the J call may be wrong. CDR1 is MNHEY, CDR2 SVGAGI, per germline. This CDR3 is built from 13 residues. The CDR3 bases are TGTGCCAGCAGTTACTCGAGGGGCTACGAGCAGTACTTC. Encoded protein: CASSYSRGYEQYF.

This sequence joins TRBV20-1 and TRBJ2-3; no clear D gene. The CDR3 sequence is 12 residues long. CDR1 DFQATT and CDR2 SNEGSKA come from the germline V gene (reference sequence). Trimming left V 8 bases short and J 3 bases short, with 12 bases between. CDR3 DNA sequence: TGCAGTCCAAAAGGCTTTACAGATACGCAGTATTTT. Translated: CSPKGFTDTQYF.

The rearrangement links TRBV2 to TRBJ2-3; 11 bases are a match to TRBD1. Germline CDR1 is SNHLY and CDR2 is FYNNEI. This CDR3 is 14 amino acids long. With V trimmed by 8 bases and J by 14 bases, 15 bases remained unmatched. DNA for the CDR3: TGTGCCAGCTCCGGGACAGGGGGATTCAGATACGCGTATTTT. This encodes CASSGTGGFRYAYF.

The gene calls are TRBV11-2 and TRBJ2-1; 9 bases fit TRBD2. V was pared by 0 bases and J by 4 bases, with 4 bases of the junction left unmatched. The V gene's germline CDR1 is SGHAT and CDR2 FQNNGV. The CDR3 sequence is 16 residues long. Here the CDR3 reads CASSLDLAGPYNEQFF. In DNA form, the CDR3 reads TGTGCCAGCAGCTTAGACCTAGCGGGACCGTACAATGAGCAGTTCTTC.

The chain recombines TRBV24-1 with TRBJ2-1, with TRBD2 as a possible D gene (6 bases). Germline CDR1 reads KGHDR; CDR2 reads SFDVKD. V lost 4 bases and J 8 bases, leaving 14 bases between the germline ends. This CDR3 is 14 amino acids long. As DNA, the CDR3 is TGTGCCACCAGTGACCCCGGAGGGAGGTATGAGCAGTTCTTC. Amino acids: CATSDPGGRYEQFF.

With regard to this clonotype: An end of the junction does not agree with germline; a read error may underlie this. This chain joins TRBV27 and TRBJ2-1; no clear D. Germline lookup yields CDR1 MNHEY and CDR2 SMNVEV (reference sequence). The CDR3 consists of 14 residues. CDR3 nucleotide sequence: TGCGCCAGCAGTGTCGTCTCCTCCTACAATGAGCAGTTCTTC. Translating it yields CASSVVSSYNEQFF.

This clonotype was observed many times. The chain has TRBV9 and TRBJ1-2, with D possibly TRBD1 on 5 matching bases. The CDR3 is made up of 14 amino acids. The V gene's germline CDR1 is SGDLS and CDR2 YYNGEE. Trimming took off 0 bases at V and 6 bases at J, with 12 bases between the two ends. The CDR3 loop is CASSVGSSGDGYTF. The CDR3 region has the DNA TGTGCCAGCAGCGTAGGTTCGTCGGGGGATGGCTACACCTTC.

The genes are TRBV5-4 and TRBJ2-6; 7 positions match TRBD1. In germline, CDR1 is SGHNT, CDR2 YYREEE (reference sequence). This CDR3 is built from 19 residues. V shed 3 bases and J 2 bases; nucleotides not matched to a gene: 14. CDR3 in amino acids: CASSSAKSRQGAGANVLTF. In DNA, the CDR3 is TGTGCCAGCAGCTCCGCAAAAAGTAGACAGGGTGCTGGGGCCAACGTCCTGACTTTC.

This clonotype was seen only a few times. J is TRBJ2-7 and V is TRBV29-1; D possibly corresponds to TRBD1 (6 bases). Germline V lookup: CDR1 SQVTM, CDR2 ANQGSEA. This CDR3 comprises 13 residues. Trimming took 4 bases from V and 3 from J, leaving 13 bases between them. The CDR3 sequence: CSVVTGGLYEQYF. The CDR3 DNA follows: TGCAGCGTTGTGACTGGGGGCCTCTACGAGCAGTACTTC.

The chain employs TRBV10-2 and TRBJ2-7; possibly TRBD1 for D (5 bases). This CDR3 region has 15 residues. The V and J ends lost 5 bases and 3 bases respectively, with 17 bases between them. Germline assignment: CDR1 WSHSY and CDR2 SAAADI. DNA for the CDR3: TGCGCCAGCAGTCAACCGGCCAGGGCGATCTACGAGCAGTACTTC. It encodes CASSQPARAIYEQYF.

The chain employs TRBV7-3 and TRBJ1-6, with D perhaps TRBD1 (6 bases). CDR1 and CDR2 (germline): SGHTA, FQGTGA. V lost 1 base, J lost 7 bases, and 8 bases lay in between. This CDR3 spans 14 amino acids. CDR3 nucleotides: TGTGCCAGCAGCTTAAGACAGGCGAATTCACCCCTCCACTTT. Translated, it gives CASSLRQANSPLHF. Based on the CDR3 plus reference TRBV7-3 and TRBJ1-6, the full variable domain is GAGVSQTPSNKVTEKGKYVELRCDPISGHTALYWYRQSLGQGPEFLIYFQGTGAADDSGLPNDRFFAVRPEGSVSTLKIQRTERGDSAVYLCASSLRQANSPLHFGNGTRLTVT.

V gene TRBV20-1 combines with J gene TRBJ2-5; perhaps TRBD2 as D (6 bases). The end of the DNA aligns better with TRBJ2-7, so the J call may be wrong. The V gene's germline CDR1 is DFQATT and CDR2 SNEGSKA (reference sequence). This CDR3 contains 14 residues. The CDR3 DNA reads as TGCAGTGCTAGGGAGGTCGGCGGGAACTACGAGCAGTACTTC. Protein: CSAREVGGNYEQYF.

V and J are TRBV6-6 and TRBJ2-1; a possible D gene is TRBD2 (5 bases). CDR3 size: 15 residues. V lost 7 bases, J lost 5 bases, and 18 bases lay in between. CDR1 and CDR2 from the germline V gene are MNHNY and SVGAGI (reference sequence). The CDR3, as DNA: TGTGCCAGCACCATCACCGGACTCATTCACAATGAGCAGTTCTTC. Its protein product is CASTITGLIHNEQFF.

This clonotype has only one observation. V usage is TRBV7-2 and J usage is TRBJ1-1, with D hard to call. Germline CDR1 and CDR2: SGHTA and FQGNSA. The CDR3 covers 12 residues. Trimming took off 5 bases at V and 7 bases at J, with 11 bases between the two ends. The CDR3 protein is CASSAGRVEAFF. The CDR3 DNA is TGTGCCAGCAGCGCGGGGAGAGTTGAAGCTTTCTTT.

This sequence joins TRBV7-2 and TRBJ2-7; 7 positions agree with TRBD2. CDR1 is SGHTA and CDR2 is FQGNSA in the germline V gene. V dropped 8 bases and J dropped 0; count of bases not matched to a gene: 10. The CDR3 has 15 amino acids. CDR3 coding DNA: TGTGCCAGCGCCAAGTCCCGGGGGGTCTCCTACGAGCAGTACTTC. This translates into CASAKSRGVSYEQYF.

V usage is TRBV20-1 and J usage is TRBJ2-5, with a tentative D call TRBD1 (7 bases). TRBJ2-1 matches the DNA end more closely, so the J call is doubtful. Looked up from germline, CDR1 is DFQATT and CDR2 is SNEGSKA (reference sequence). CDR3 length: 14 amino acids. CDR3 region: CSGAGGIGGETQFF. The CDR3 DNA reads TGCAGTGGGGCAGGGGGGATAGGCGGAGAGACCCAGTTCTTC.

As concerns this clonotype: Since a much larger clone is just one base distant, this may be a read error. The gene calls are TRBV27 and TRBJ2-5; a possible D gene is TRBD2 (5 bases). The J call is doubtful: the DNA matches TRBJ2-7 better. The CDR3 contains 14 residues. CDR1 is MNHEY and CDR2 is SMNVEV in the germline V gene (reference sequence). CDR3 protein: CASSLNSAVSEQYF. The CDR3 DNA is TGTGCCAGCAGTTTAAATAGCGCCGTCTCCGAGCAGTACTTC.

This chain uses TRBV7-9 with TRBJ1-2, with D perhaps TRBD1 (5 bases). The germline V gene encodes CDR1 SEHNR and CDR2 FQNEAQ (reference sequence). The CDR3 consists of 17 residues. V lost 4 bases and J 4 bases, leaving 22 bases between the germline ends. CDR3 sequence reads: CASSSPVAGTRVYGYTF. Here the CDR3 DNA reads TGTGCCAGCAGCTCCCCCGTAGCTGGGACCCGCGTCTATGGCTACACCTTC. The full variable domain, with the rest looked up from reference TRBV7-9 and TRBJ1-2, is DTGVSQNPRHKITKRGQNVTFRCDPISEHNRLYWYRQTLGQGPEFLTYFQNEAQLEKSRLLSDRFSAERPKGSFSTLEIQRTEQGDSAMYLCASSSPVAGTRVYGYTFGSGTRLTVV.

The chain uses TRBV6-1 and TRBJ2-5, with 8 bases that match TRBD1. The junction had 4 bases not matched to a gene; V was cut back by 2 bases and J by 5 bases. In germline, CDR1 is MNHNS, CDR2 SASEGT. The CDR3 is 14 residues long. CDR3 amino acids: CASSEQGALETQYF. CDR3 in DNA: TGTGCCAGCAGTGAACAGGGGGCATTGGAGACCCAGTACTTC.

This clonotype was detected once. Germline is not matched at one junction end, which may reflect a read error. The chain employs TRBV11-1 and TRBJ2-6, with D perhaps matching TRBD1 or TRBD2 (5 bases each). Germline loops: CDR1 SGHAT, CDR2 FQDESV (reference sequence). The CDR3 runs 22 residues. The CDR3 sequence: CASSPTPSGPGTPKSGANVLTF. The DNA for the CDR3 is TGCGCCAGCAGTCCAACACCCTCAGGTCCCGGGACCCCTAAATCTGGGGCCAACGTCCTGACTTTC.

This clonotype appeared once. The rearrangement links TRBV18 to TRBJ2-4; D may match TRBD1 or TRBD2 (5 bases each). The V end lost 6 bases, the J end lost 8 bases, and 20 bases lay between the germline ends. Germline values: CDR1 KGHSH, CDR2 LQKENI. The CDR3 is 15 amino acids. This CDR3 reads CASSREGTQWDIQYF. The DNA of the CDR3 is TGTGCCAGCTCCCGAGAGGGGACCCAATGGGACATTCAGTACTTC.

This clonotype has more than one count but fewer than ten. The chain recombines TRBV5-1 with TRBJ2-5, with D maybe TRBD2 (6 bases). V gave up 0 bases and J gave up 5 bases, with 14 bases separating them. This CDR3 region has 15 residues. Germline V gene lookup returns CDR1 SGHRS and CDR2 YFSETQ. CDR3 nucleotides: TGCGCCAGCAGCTTGGGATCGGGAGTTGGTGAGACCCAGTACTTC. Protein sequence: CASSLGSGVGETQYF.

This clonotype was seen a few times. The rearrangement joins TRBV20-1 to TRBJ1-4, with 7 nucleotides matching TRBD1. The CDR3 covers 14 residues. J was trimmed by 8 bases and V by 5 bases; bases with no gene match: 11. Germline V lookup: CDR1 DFQATT, CDR2 SNEGSKA (reference sequence). The DNA for the CDR3 is TGCAGTGCTGCCGACAGGGTTGTGTCGGAAAAACTGTTTTTT. This sequence encodes CSAADRVVSEKLFF.

This chain links TRBV6-1 with TRBJ2-1; 7 bases are shared with TRBD2. CDR3 length: 17 amino acids. Germline CDR1 MNHNS, CDR2 SASEGT. The trim removed 6 bases at V and 3 bases at J, leaving 14 bases unmatched. The CDR3 loop reads CASSRRGRERFYNEQFF. In nucleotides, the CDR3 is TGTGCCAGCAGCCGCCGTGGGCGGGAGAGGTTCTACAATGAGCAGTTCTTC.

As DNA, the CDR3 is TGTGCCACCAGCAGATCATGGGGGACAGGACCCTACAATGAGCAGTTCTTC. Translating it yields CATSRSWGTGPYNEQFF. The chain uses TRBV15 and TRBJ2-1, with 8 bases that match TRBD1. V lost 2 bases to trimming and J lost 2 bases; unmatched junction nucleotides: 8. The germline CDR1 and CDR2 sequences are LNHNV and YYDKDF (reference sequence). The CDR3 is 17 residues long.

This clonotype has a handful of counts. The J gene is TRBJ1-2, the V gene TRBV4-2; D is unresolved. This CDR3 is 15 amino acids long. Trimming took off 1 base at V and 0 bases at J, with 9 bases between the two ends. Germline CDR1 LGHNA, CDR2 YNFKEQ. CDR3 sequence (DNA): TGTGCCAGCAGCCAAGCACGGGGAGCTAACTATGGCTACACCTTC. This sequence encodes CASSQARGANYGYTF.

This clonotype occurred a few times. The chain couples TRBV5-1 to TRBJ2-3; 8 nucleotides match TRBD1. Germline assignment: CDR1 SGHRS and CDR2 YFSETQ. V shed 3 bases, J shed 14 bases, and the junction held 14 bases outside the gene matches. This CDR3 has 14 residues. The CDR3, as DNA: TGCGCCAGCAGCTCTGGACAGGGTAACAGATACGCGTATTTT. Translation gives CASSSGQGNRYAYF.